The subject of this entry is one TCR beta chain. These data originate in a study of neoadjuvant anti-PD-1 for oral cavity cancer. Survey sequencing of tumors mostly used roughly 5 ug DNA, two replicates. Libraries were prepared by immunoSEQ multiplex PCR; TCRdb keeps only in-frame clonotypes and omits some of them. The table records 4,000 to 6,000 clones, 58% of them present only once. CDR3 length equals 15 residues. V was trimmed by 6 bases and J by 10 bases, leaving 19 bases between them. In germline, CDR1 is MRHNA, CDR2 SNTAGT. The specimen was tumor tissue, collected before nivolumab (anti-PD-1) treatment. V gene TRBV6-4 combines with J gene TRBJ1-6; a possible D gene is TRBD1 (6 bases). This receptor was identified in a person aged 40-85 years with oral cavity squamous cell carcinoma. CDR3 sequence reads: CASSPGARGGSPLHF. CDR3 bases: TGTGCCAGCAGCCCAGGGGCCCGAGGGGGATCACCCCTCCACTTT.